This T cell receptor beta chain originates from a study of T-cell reconstitution after alpha-beta-depleted transplantation in children. Only a few counts were recorded for this clonotype. The V end lost 3 bases, the J end lost 3 bases, and 11 bases lay between the germline ends. Germline loops: CDR1 KGHSH, CDR2 LQKENI. CDR3 length: 14 residues. Preparation of the TCRbeta library used unique molecular identifiers. TCRdb re-derived calls from the PCR reads in MiXCR, one entry per CDR3 protein. The sample comprises 640,000 or so distinct CDR3 sequences, approximately 16% of which are singletons, and 1.1% rests with the top ten.

The chain carries TRBV18 and TRBJ1-2; possibly TRBD1 for D (5 bases). The specimen comprised PBMCs from the stem cell graft donor, sampled from the stem cell graft. The sequence derives from a human donor who donated a stem cell graft to a child with acute myeloid leukemia. CDR3 region: CASSPRQSYYGYTF. The CDR3, as DNA: TGTGCCAGCTCACCTAGACAGAGCTACTATGGCTACACCTTC.